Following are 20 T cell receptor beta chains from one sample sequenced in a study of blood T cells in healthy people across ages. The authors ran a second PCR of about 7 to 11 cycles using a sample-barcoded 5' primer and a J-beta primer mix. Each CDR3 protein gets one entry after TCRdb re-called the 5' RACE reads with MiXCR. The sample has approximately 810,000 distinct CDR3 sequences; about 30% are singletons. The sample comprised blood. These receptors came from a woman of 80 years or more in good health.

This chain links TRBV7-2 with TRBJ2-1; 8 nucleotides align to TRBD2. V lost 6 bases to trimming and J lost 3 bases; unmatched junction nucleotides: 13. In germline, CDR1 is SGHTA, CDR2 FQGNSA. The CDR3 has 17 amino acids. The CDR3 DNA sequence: TGTGCCAGCAGTCGATCGAGCACTAGCGGATACTACAATGAGCAGTTCTTC. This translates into CASSRSSTSGYYNEQFF.

The CDR3 region is CASSPHGRFANTGELFF. CDR3 DNA sequence: TGTGCCAGCAGCCCCCACGGCAGGTTCGCGAACACCGGGGAGCTGTTTTTT. The J gene is TRBJ2-2, the V gene TRBV7-6, with unresolved D. The CDR3 totals 17 residues. Deletions cut 5 bases from V and 0 bases from J, with 16 bases between. In germline, CDR1 is SGHVS, CDR2 FNYEAQ.

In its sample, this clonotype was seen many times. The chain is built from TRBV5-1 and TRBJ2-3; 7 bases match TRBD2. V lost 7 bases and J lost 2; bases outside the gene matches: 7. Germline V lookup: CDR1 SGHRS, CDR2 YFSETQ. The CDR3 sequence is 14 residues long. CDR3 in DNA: TGCGCCAGCTCTGGACTAGGGGACACAGATACGCAGTATTTT. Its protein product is CASSGLGDTDTQYF.

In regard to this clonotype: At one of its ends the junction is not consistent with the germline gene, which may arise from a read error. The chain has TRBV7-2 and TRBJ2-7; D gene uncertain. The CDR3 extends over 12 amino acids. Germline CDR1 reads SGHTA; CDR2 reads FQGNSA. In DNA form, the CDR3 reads TGTGCCAGCAACTTAAGTCCCTACGAGCAGTACTTC. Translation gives CASNLSPYEQYF.

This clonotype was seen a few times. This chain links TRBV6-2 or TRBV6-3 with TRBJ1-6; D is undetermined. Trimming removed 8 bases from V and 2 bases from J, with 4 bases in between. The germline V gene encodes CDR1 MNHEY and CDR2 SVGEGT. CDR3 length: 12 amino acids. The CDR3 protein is CASRTYNSPLHF. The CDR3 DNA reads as TGTGCCAGCCGGACCTATAATTCACCCCTCCACTTT.

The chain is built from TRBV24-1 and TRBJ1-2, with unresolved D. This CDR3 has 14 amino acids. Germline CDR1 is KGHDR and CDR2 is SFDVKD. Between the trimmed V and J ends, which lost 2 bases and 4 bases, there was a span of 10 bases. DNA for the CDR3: TGTGCCACCAGTGATTCGAAAGGAGGCTATGGCTACACCTTC. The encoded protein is CATSDSKGGYGYTF.

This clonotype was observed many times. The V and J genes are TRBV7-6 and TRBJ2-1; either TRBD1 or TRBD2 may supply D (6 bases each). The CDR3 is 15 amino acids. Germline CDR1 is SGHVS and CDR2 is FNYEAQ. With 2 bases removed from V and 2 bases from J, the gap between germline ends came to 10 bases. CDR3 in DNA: TGTGCCAGCAGCTTAACTCGGGGGCCCTACAATGAGCAGTTCTTC. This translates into CASSLTRGPYNEQFF.

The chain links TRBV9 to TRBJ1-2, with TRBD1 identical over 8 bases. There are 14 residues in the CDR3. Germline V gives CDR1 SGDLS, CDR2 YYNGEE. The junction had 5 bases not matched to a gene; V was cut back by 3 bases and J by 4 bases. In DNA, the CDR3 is TGTGCCAGCAGCGAAGGGGACAGGTCCTATGGCTACACCTTC. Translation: CASSEGDRSYGYTF.

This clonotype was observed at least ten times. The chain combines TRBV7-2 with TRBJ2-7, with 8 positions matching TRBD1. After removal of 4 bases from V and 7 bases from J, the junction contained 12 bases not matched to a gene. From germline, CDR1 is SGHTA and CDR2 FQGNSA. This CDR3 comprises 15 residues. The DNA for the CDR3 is TGTGCCAGCAGCTCCTACGCTTCAGGGGGCTGGGAGCAGTACTTC. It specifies CASSSYASGGWEQYF.

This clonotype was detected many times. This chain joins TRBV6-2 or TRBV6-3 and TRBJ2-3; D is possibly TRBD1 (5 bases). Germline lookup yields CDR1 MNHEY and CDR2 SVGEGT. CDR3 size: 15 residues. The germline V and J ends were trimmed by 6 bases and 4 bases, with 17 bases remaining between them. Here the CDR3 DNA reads TGTGCCAGCAGCCTCATAGGGGTCGAGGCAGATACGCAGTATTTT. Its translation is CASSLIGVEADTQYF.

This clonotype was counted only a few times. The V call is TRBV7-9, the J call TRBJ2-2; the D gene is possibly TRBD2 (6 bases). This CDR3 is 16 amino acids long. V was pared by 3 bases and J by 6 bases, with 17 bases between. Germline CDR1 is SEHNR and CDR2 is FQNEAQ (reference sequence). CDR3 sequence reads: CASSFWAEGESGELFF. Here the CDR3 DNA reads TGTGCCAGCAGCTTCTGGGCGGAGGGAGAGTCCGGGGAGCTGTTTTTT.

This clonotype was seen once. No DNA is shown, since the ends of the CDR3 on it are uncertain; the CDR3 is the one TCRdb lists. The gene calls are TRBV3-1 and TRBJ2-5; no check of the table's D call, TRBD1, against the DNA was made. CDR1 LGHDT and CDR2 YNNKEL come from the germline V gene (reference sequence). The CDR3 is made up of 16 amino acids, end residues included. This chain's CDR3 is CASRQVRARGRETQYF.

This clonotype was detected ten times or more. The CDR3 protein is CSARPTSGVYNEQFF. As DNA, the CDR3 is TGCAGTGCTAGACCGACTAGCGGGGTATACAATGAGCAGTTCTTC. The rearrangement links TRBV20-1 to TRBJ2-1; 11 bases fit TRBD2. CDR3 length: 15 residues. Germline trimming cut 2 bases from V and 4 bases from J; bases unmatched to any gene: 4. Germline CDR1 DFQATT, CDR2 SNEGSKA (reference sequence).

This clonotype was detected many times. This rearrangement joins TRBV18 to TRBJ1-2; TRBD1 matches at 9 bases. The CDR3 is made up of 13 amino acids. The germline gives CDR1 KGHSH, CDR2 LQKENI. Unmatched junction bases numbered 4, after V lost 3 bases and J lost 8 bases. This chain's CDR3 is CASSPGQGQGYTF. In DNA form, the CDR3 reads TGTGCCAGCTCACCGGGACAGGGACAAGGCTACACCTTC. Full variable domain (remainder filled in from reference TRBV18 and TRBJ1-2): NAGVMQNPRHLVRRRGQEARLRCSPMKGHSHVYWYRQLPEEGLKFMVYLQKENIIDESGMPKERFSAEFPKEGPSILRIQQVVRGDSAAYFCASSPGQGQGYTFGSGTRLTVV.

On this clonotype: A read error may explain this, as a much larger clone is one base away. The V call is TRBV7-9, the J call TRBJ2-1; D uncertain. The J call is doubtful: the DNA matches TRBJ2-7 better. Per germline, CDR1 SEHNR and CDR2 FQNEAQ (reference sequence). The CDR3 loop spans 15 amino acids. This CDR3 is CASSKQSSSYNEQYF. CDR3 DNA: TGTGCCAGCTCGAAACAGAGCAGCTCCTACAATGAGCAGTACTTC.

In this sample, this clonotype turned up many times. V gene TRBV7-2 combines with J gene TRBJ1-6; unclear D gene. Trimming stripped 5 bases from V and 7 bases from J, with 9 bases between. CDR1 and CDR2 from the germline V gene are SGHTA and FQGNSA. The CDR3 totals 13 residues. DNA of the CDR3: TGTGCCAGCAGCCGGGCGGTAAATTCACCCCTCCACTTT. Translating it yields CASSRAVNSPLHF. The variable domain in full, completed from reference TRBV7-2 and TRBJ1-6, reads GAGVSQSPSNKVTEKGKDVELRCDPISGHTALYWYRQSLGQGLEFLIYFQGNSAPDKSGLPSDRFSAERTGGSVSTLTIQRTQQEDSAVYLCASSRAVNSPLHFGNGTRLTVT.

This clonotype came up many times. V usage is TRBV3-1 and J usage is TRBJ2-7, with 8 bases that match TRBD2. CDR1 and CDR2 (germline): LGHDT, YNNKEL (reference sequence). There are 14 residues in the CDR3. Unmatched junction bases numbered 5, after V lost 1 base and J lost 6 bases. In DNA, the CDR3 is TGTGCCAGCAGCCAAGTGGTCCTAGCGGGCGAGCAGTACTTC. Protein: CASSQVVLAGEQYF.

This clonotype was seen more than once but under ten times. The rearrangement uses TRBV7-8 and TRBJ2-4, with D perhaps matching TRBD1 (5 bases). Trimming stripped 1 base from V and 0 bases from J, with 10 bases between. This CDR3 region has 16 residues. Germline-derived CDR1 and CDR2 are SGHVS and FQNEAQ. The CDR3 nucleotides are TGTGCCAGCAGCTTAGGAAGGGGAAGAGCCAAAAACATTCAGTACTTC. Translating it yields CASSLGRGRAKNIQYF.

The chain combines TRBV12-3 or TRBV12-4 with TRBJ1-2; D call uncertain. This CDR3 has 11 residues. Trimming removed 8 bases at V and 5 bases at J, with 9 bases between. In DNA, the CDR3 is TGTGCCAGCGAAAGGGTATATGGCTACACCTTC. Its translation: CASERVYGYTF.

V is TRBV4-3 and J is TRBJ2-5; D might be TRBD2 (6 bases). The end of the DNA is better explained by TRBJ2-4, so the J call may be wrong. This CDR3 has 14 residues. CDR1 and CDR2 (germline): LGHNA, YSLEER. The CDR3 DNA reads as TGCGCCAGCAGCCAAGACGGAGGGACGGGCATTCAGTACTTC. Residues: CASSQDGGTGIQYF.